The 7 T cell receptor beta chains presented below share a single source sample, sequenced in a study of blood T cell repertoires in COVID-19. Profiled with immunoSEQ multiplex PCR; TCRdb holds only in-frame clones, not every one. Of roughly 230,000 clones in the sample, around 90% were seen once. Source material: peripheral blood. These receptors originate from a human donor in a cohort sampled during active COVID-19.

The J gene is TRBJ1-4, the V gene TRBV7-2; 10 bases agree with TRBD1. The CDR3 length is 15 residues. Trimming cost V 0 bases and J 7 bases; bases outside gene matches: 2. Germline V CDR1 and CDR2: SGHTA, FQGNSA. CDR3 coding DNA: TGTGCCAGCAGCTTAGCGGGACAGGGGTCTGAAAAACTGTTTTTT. As protein: CASSLAGQGSEKLFF.

The rearrangement joins TRBV7-9 to TRBJ2-6, with TRBD2 as a possible D gene (5 bases). This CDR3 spans 18 amino acids. V was pared by 1 base and J by 2 bases, with 15 bases between. CDR1 and CDR2 from the germline V gene are SEHNR and FQNEAQ (reference sequence). CDR3 sequence reads: CASSLVEGPAAGANVLTF. CDR3 sequence (DNA): TGTGCCAGCAGCTTAGTCGAGGGTCCTGCTGCTGGGGCCAACGTCCTGACTTTC.

The genes are TRBV5-4 and TRBJ1-1, with TRBD1 matching over 8 bases. The CDR3 runs 16 residues. J was trimmed by 4 bases and V by 3 bases; bases with no gene match: 11. Germline assignment: CDR1 SGHNT and CDR2 YYREEE (reference sequence). In DNA, the CDR3 is TGTGCCAGCAGCTCTGACAGGGGCCAGAGTGGCACTGAAGCTTTCTTT. This codes for CASSSDRGQSGTEAFF.

The V gene is TRBV12-3 or TRBV12-4, the J gene TRBJ1-1; D not resolved. Trimming stripped 3 bases from V and 5 bases from J, with 7 bases between. The length of the CDR3 is 12 residues. CDR3 amino acids: CASSFTRTEAFF. The CDR3 DNA follows: TGTGCCAGCAGTTTTACGCGGACTGAAGCTTTCTTT.

In regard to this clone: This same CDR3 is encoded by further DNA sequences in the sample. The chain links TRBV5-6 to TRBJ2-7, with 7 bases that match TRBD2. Germline V gives CDR1 SGHDT, CDR2 YYEEEE. The V segment lost 4 bases and the J segment 3 bases; nucleotides outside the gene matches: 4. The CDR3 consists of 13 residues. The CDR3 spells CASSGGRGYEQYF. Here the CDR3 DNA reads TGTGCCAGCAGCGGCGGGAGAGGCTACGAGCAGTACTTC.

V gene TRBV7-8 combines with J gene TRBJ1-2; D not certain. From germline, CDR1 is SGHVS and CDR2 FQNEAQ. The CDR3 is 13 residues long. The ends were cut back, 3 bases at V and 0 bases at J, with 5 bases in the middle. Here the CDR3 DNA reads TGTGCCAGCAGCTTTCCCGCTAACTATGGCTACACCTTC. Protein: CASSFPANYGYTF.

The chain carries TRBV7-9 and TRBJ2-7; TRBD2 is a possible D gene (6 bases). V gave up 4 bases and J gave up 2 bases, with 12 bases separating them. The CDR3 extends over 14 amino acids. CDR1 is SEHNR and CDR2 is FQNEAQ in the germline V gene (reference sequence). For the CDR3, the DNA is TGTGCCAGCAGCTCCCGGGACTTGACCTACGAGCAGTACTTC. Residues: CASSSRDLTYEQYF.